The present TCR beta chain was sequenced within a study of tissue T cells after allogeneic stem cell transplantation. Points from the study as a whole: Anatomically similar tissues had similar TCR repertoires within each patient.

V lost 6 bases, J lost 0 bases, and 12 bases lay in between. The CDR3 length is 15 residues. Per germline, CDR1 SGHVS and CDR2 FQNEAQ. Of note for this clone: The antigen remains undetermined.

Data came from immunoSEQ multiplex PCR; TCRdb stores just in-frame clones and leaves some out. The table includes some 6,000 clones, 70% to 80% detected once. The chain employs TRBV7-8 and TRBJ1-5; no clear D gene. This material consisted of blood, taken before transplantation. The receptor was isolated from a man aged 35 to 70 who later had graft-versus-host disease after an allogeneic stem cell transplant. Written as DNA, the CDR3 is TGTGCCAGCAGTCTTAATCTACATAGCAATCAGCCCCAGCATTTT. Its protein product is CASSLNLHSNQPQHF.